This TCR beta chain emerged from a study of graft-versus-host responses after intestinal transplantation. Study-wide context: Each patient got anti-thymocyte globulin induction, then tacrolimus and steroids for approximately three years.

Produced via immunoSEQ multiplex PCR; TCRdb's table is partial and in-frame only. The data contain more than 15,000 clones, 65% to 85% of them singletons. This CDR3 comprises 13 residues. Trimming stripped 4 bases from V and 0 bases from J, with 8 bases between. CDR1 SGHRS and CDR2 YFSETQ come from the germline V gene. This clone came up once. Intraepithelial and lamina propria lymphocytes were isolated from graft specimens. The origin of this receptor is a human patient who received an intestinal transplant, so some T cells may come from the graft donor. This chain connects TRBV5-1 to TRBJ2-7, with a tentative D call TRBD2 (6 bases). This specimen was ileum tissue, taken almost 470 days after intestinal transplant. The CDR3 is CASSPSASYEQYF. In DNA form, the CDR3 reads TGCGCCAGCAGCCCTAGCGCCTCCTACGAGCAGTACTTC.